Following are 25 T cell receptor beta chains from one sample sequenced in a study of control samples from healthy donors and cancer patients (TCRdb year 2020). The library was generated by the immunoSEQ multiplex PCR assay. TCRdb obtained this table from immuneACCESS and retained in-frame rearrangements with V and J assigned. These tables miss some clones; where compared with another copy, unresolved V genes account for less than half of the shortfall, and the remainder is unexplained. This sample lists tens of thousands of clones; almost 90% were detected once. Together, the top ten hold approximately 40% of the sample. The sample taken for sequencing was PBMCs. All receptors derive from a man aged 50 or older with head and neck cancer.

V usage is TRBV3-1 (or the pseudogene TRBV3-2) and J usage is TRBJ2-1; 8 bases map to TRBD2. The CDR3 totals 15 residues. With V trimmed by 3 bases and J by 4 bases, 5 bases remained unmatched. Germline V gene data show CDR1 as LGHDT and CDR2 as YNNKEL (reference sequence). Written as DNA, the CDR3 is TGTGCCAGCAGCCACGGGACTAGAAATTACAATGAGCAGTTCTTC. Its translation is CASSHGTRNYNEQFF.

This clone showed up just a few times. The gene calls are TRBV28 and TRBJ1-4, with 7 bases fitting TRBD1. The length of the CDR3 is 16 residues. V dropped 5 bases and J dropped 4; count of bases not matched to a gene: 10. Germline V CDR1 and CDR2: MDHEN, SYDVKM. As DNA, the CDR3 is TGTGCCAGCAGTCCCATTCAGACAGGGATTAATGAAAAACTGTTTTTT. This sequence encodes CASSPIQTGINEKLFF.

This clone was counted a single time. V and J are TRBV7-5 and TRBJ2-7. TRBV7-5 is an annotated pseudogene. CDR3 length: 9 residues. The CDR3 sequence: CARSECQYF. The CDR3 DNA sequence: TGTGCCAGAAGCGAATGCCAGTACTTC.

The J gene is TRBJ1-4, the V gene TRBV28, with 12 bases that match TRBD1. This CDR3 is built from 15 residues. Germline V gene sequence: CDR1 MDHEN, CDR2 SYDVKM. DNA for the CDR3: TGTGGGACCGGGACAGGGGGCTCCGGGAATGAAAAACTGTTTTTT. This sequence encodes CGTGTGGSGNEKLFF.

V and J are TRBV30 and TRBJ1-1; TRBD1 matches at 7 bases. This CDR3 is 13 amino acids long. Germline assignment: CDR1 GTSNPN and CDR2 SVGIG (reference sequence). With V trimmed by 4 bases and J by 5 bases, 7 bases remained unmatched. CDR3 nucleotide sequence: TGTGCCTGGAAACCCAGGGGGGGGACTGAAGCTTTCTTT. Amino acid sequence: CAWKPRGGTEAFF. The whole variable domain, remainder taken from reference TRBV30 and TRBJ1-1, is SQTIHQWPATLVQPVGSPLSLECTVEGTSNPNLYWYRQAAGRGLQLLFYSVGIGQISSEVPQNLSASRPQDRQFILSSKKLLLSDSGFYLCAWKPRGGTEAFFGQGTRLTVV.

This clone was detected only once. V is TRBV3-1 (or the pseudogene TRBV3-2) and J is TRBJ2-3; possible D gene TRBD2, 6 bases. The CDR3 totals 13 residues. V gave up 4 bases and J gave up 2 bases, with 7 bases separating them. CDR1 is LGHDT, CDR2 YNNKEL, per germline (reference sequence). The CDR3 coding sequence is TGTGCCAGCAGCCCGGGGGTCACAGATACGCAGTATTTT. Protein product: CASSPGVTDTQYF.

The chain has TRBV20-1 and TRBJ2-7, with 8 bases identical to TRBD2. The J segment lost 2 bases and the V segment lost 3 bases, leaving 6 bases of the junction unmatched. The CDR3 sequence is 14 residues long. Germline V gene sequence: CDR1 DFQATT, CDR2 SNEGSKA (reference sequence). CDR3 nucleotides: TGCAGTGCTAGTAAGGCGGGAGGCCCCTACGAGCAGTACTTC. Its translation: CSASKAGGPYEQYF.

The chain has TRBV5-4 and TRBJ1-2; TRBD1 might be the D (5 bases). The V gene's germline CDR1 is SGHNT and CDR2 YYREEE (reference sequence). This CDR3 spans 13 amino acids. V gave up 2 bases and J gave up 5 bases, with 10 bases separating them. The CDR3 loop reads CASSFRGGYGYTF. CDR3 sequence (DNA): TGTGCCAGCAGCTTTAGGGGTGGATATGGCTACACCTTC.

This sequence joins TRBV27 and TRBJ2-7; D is undetermined. CDR3 size: 15 residues. Trimming pared 2 bases from V and 0 bases from J, leaving 11 bases between. Germline V gene data show CDR1 as MNHEY and CDR2 as SMNVEV (reference sequence). CDR3 nucleotide sequence: TGTGCCAGCAGTTTACGGTCAGATAGCTCCTACGAGCAGTACTTC. It codes for CASSLRSDSSYEQYF.

The chain has TRBV5-1 and TRBJ2-2; D gene uncertain. V gave up 0 bases and J gave up 3 bases, with 12 bases separating them. The germline V gene has CDR1 SGHRS and CDR2 YFSETQ. The CDR3 spans 16 residues. CDR3 residues: CASSLAPVRYTGELFF. In DNA, the CDR3 is TGCGCCAGCAGCTTGGCCCCAGTAAGATACACCGGGGAGCTGTTTTTT.

The chain links TRBV4-1 to TRBJ2-1, with TRBD2 matching 14 bases. The CDR3 consists of 16 residues. In germline, CDR1 is MGHRA, CDR2 YSYEKL. The ends lost 0 bases at V and 6 bases at J; junction bases unmatched: 1. As DNA, the CDR3 is TGCGCCAGCAGCCAAGAAGGGACTAGCGGGAGCAATGAGCAGTTCTTC. Residues: CASSQEGTSGSNEQFF.

This clone was detected a few times. The gene calls are TRBV28 and TRBJ2-5; 7 nucleotides match TRBD1. The CDR3 sequence is 14 residues long. V shed 8 bases, J shed 3 bases, and the junction held 9 bases outside the gene matches. The germline V gene encodes CDR1 MDHEN and CDR2 SYDVKM. CDR3 amino acids: CASSSGTAKETQYF. In DNA, the CDR3 is TGTGCCAGCTCCTCTGGGACAGCCAAAGAGACCCAGTACTTC.

V and J are TRBV28 and TRBJ2-1, with 14 positions matching TRBD2. This CDR3 is 19 amino acids long. J lost 1 base, V lost 3 bases, and 8 bases had no gene match. CDR1 MDHEN and CDR2 SYDVKM come from the germline V gene. The CDR3 protein is CASSLGRLAGGPSYNEQFF. The DNA for the CDR3 is TGTGCCAGCAGTTTGGGCCGACTAGCGGGAGGGCCGTCCTACAATGAGCAGTTCTTC.

The chain uses TRBV6-2 or TRBV6-3 and TRBJ2-2; TRBD1 matches 9 bases. Germline lookup yields CDR1 MNHEY and CDR2 SVGEGT. This CDR3 region has 15 residues. V was clipped by 2 bases and J by 6 bases; unmatched bases: 4. The CDR3 sequence: CASSYPGQGAGELFF. CDR3 nucleotide sequence: TGTGCCAGCAGTTACCCGGGACAGGGTGCCGGGGAGCTGTTTTTT.

The chain combines TRBV7-2 with TRBJ1-2; tentative D call: TRBD1 (6 bases). CDR1 and CDR2 from the germline V gene are SGHTA and FQGNSA. The germline V and J ends were trimmed by 4 bases and 8 bases, with 17 bases remaining between them. The CDR3 has 14 residues. The CDR3 is CASSSLRGSGGYTF. The DNA of the CDR3 is TGTGCCAGCAGCTCCCTCAGGGGTTCGGGAGGCTACACCTTC.

This sequence joins TRBV27 and TRBJ1-1, with 7 bases that match TRBD1. The CDR3 is 15 amino acids. Trimming removed 7 bases from V and 5 bases from J; junction bases left unmatched: 13. The germline gives CDR1 MNHEY, CDR2 SMNVEV (reference sequence). CDR3 loop: CASIWAGGVLTEAFF. In DNA form, the CDR3 reads TGTGCCAGCATCTGGGCAGGGGGGGTTTTGACTGAAGCTTTCTTT.

The chain recombines TRBV27 with TRBJ2-5; 8 bases line up with TRBD2. The CDR3 covers 15 residues. V lost 2 bases, J lost 5 bases, and 7 bases stayed unmatched. Germline V CDR1 and CDR2: MNHEY, SMNVEV (reference sequence). The CDR3 DNA follows: TGTGCCAGCAGTTTAAACGGGAGGGCCAGGGAGACCCAGTACTTC. Protein: CASSLNGRARETQYF.

The rearrangement joins TRBV6-5 to TRBJ2-1; perhaps TRBD2 as D (6 bases). The CDR3 runs 15 residues. Germline CDR1 and CDR2: MNHEY and SVGAGI. V lost 2 bases and J lost 2, with 10 bases in between. CDR3 DNA sequence: TGTGCCAGCAGTTACGGAGGGTACGCCTACAATGAGCAGTTCTTC. As protein: CASSYGGYAYNEQFF.

The gene calls are TRBV9 and TRBJ2-7; no clear D. Per germline, CDR1 SGDLS and CDR2 YYNGEE. CDR3 size: 13 residues. V was cut by 0 bases and J by 6 bases, with 10 bases left in between. The CDR3 DNA reads TGTGCCAGCAGCGTAGAATTAGGGCGCGAGCAGTACTTC. This gives the protein CASSVELGREQYF.

The gene calls are TRBV18 and TRBJ1-4, with D possibly TRBD1 on 6 matching bases. Germline V CDR1 and CDR2: KGHSH, LQKENI. The germline V and J ends were trimmed by 2 bases and 3 bases, with 13 bases remaining between them. The CDR3 has 16 residues. The CDR3 here is CASSPKGGFANEKLFF. The CDR3 region has the DNA TGTGCCAGCTCACCAAAAGGGGGTTTTGCTAATGAAAAACTGTTTTTT.

The J gene is TRBJ1-2, the V gene TRBV28, with D possibly TRBD1 on 6 matching bases. The CDR3 covers 12 residues. Germline V gene data show CDR1 as MDHEN and CDR2 as SYDVKM. The ends were cut back, 5 bases at V and 8 bases at J, with 12 bases in the middle. CDR3 region: CASSPGDWGYTF. As DNA, the CDR3 is TGTGCCAGCAGTCCAGGGGATTGGGGCTACACCTTC.

The rearrangement uses TRBV6-4 and TRBJ1-6; D unresolved. CDR3 size: 14 residues. CDR1 and CDR2 (germline): MRHNA, SNTAGT. Trimming removed 2 bases at V and 7 bases at J, with 9 bases between. The CDR3 region has the DNA TGTGCCAGCAGTGACAGGGCGGCGAATTCACCCCTCCACTTT. As protein: CASSDRAANSPLHF.

In this sample, this clone turned up a few times. V usage is TRBV14 and J usage is TRBJ1-6; the match to TRBD1 covers 10 bases. The CDR3 covers 15 residues. The germline CDR1 and CDR2 sequences are SGHDN and FVKESK. V lost 5 bases, J lost 7 bases, and 5 bases stayed unmatched. CDR3 nucleotide sequence: TGTGCCAGCAGCTTGGGACAGGGGTTAAATTCACCCCTCCACTTT. This gives the protein CASSLGQGLNSPLHF.

This chain links TRBV15 with TRBJ2-3, with 7 bases fitting TRBD2. Germline assignment: CDR1 LNHNV and CDR2 YYDKDF (reference sequence). The CDR3 covers 14 residues. Trimming took 8 bases from V and 2 from J; bases not matched to a gene: 7. CDR3 amino acids: CATRASGHTDTQYF. The CDR3 DNA follows: TGTGCCACCCGTGCTAGCGGACACACAGATACGCAGTATTTT.

V gene TRBV7-9 combines with J gene TRBJ1-1; the D is unclear. The CDR3 has 12 residues. The ends were cut back, 5 bases at V and 8 bases at J, with 12 bases in the middle. CDR1 and CDR2 (germline): SEHNR, FQNEAQ (reference sequence). CDR3 region: CASSHWESEAFF. Here the CDR3 DNA reads TGTGCCAGCAGCCATTGGGAGTCCGAAGCTTTCTTT.